This entry lists 23 T cell receptor beta chains sequenced from one sample in a study of shared clonotypes between healthy human individuals. Profiling relied on immunoSEQ multiplex PCR, and the TCRdb table lists in-frame clones only, not all of them. The sample holds about 1 million clones, more than 65% seen once. Sequenced: memory CD4+ T cells sorted from blood. Subset described: CD45RA-negative fraction. The receptors here all came from a man between 18 and 29 years old in good health.

The chain employs TRBV7-2 and TRBJ1-4, with D possibly TRBD1 on 5 matching bases. V lost 3 bases and J lost 7, with 12 bases in between. The CDR3 sequence is 14 residues long. Looked up from germline, CDR1 is SGHTA and CDR2 is FQGNSA. CDR3 in amino acids: CASSFGGSGEKLFF. The CDR3 DNA is TGTGCCAGCAGCTTTGGGGGAAGCGGTGAAAAACTGTTTTTT.

The chain employs TRBV6-6 and TRBJ1-5; D is perhaps TRBD1 (6 bases). The CDR3 loop spans 14 amino acids. Germline CDR1 reads MNHNY; CDR2 reads SVGAGI (reference sequence). V lost 10 bases to trimming and J lost 10 bases, with 23 bases between them. The CDR3 region is CATSRDTVSDPQHF. In DNA form, the CDR3 reads TGTGCCACCAGCCGGGACACCGTAAGTGATCCCCAGCATTTT.

The chain is built from TRBV5-4 and TRBJ2-7, with D unresolved. Trimming took off 4 bases at V and 5 bases at J, with 13 bases between the two ends. The CDR3 consists of 13 residues. Per germline, CDR1 SGHNT and CDR2 YYREEE (reference sequence). The CDR3 region has the DNA TGTGCCAGCAGCGGGCCAAGACGAGACGAGCAGTACTTC. This codes for CASSGPRRDEQYF.

This chain uses TRBV30 with TRBJ1-1; TRBD1 might be the D (6 bases). This CDR3 has 14 amino acids. Germline assignment: CDR1 GTSNPN and CDR2 SVGIG (reference sequence). V was clipped by 0 bases and J by 4 bases, with 12 bases between them. For the CDR3, the DNA is TGTGCCTGGAGTGTACAAGGGGGAGGCACTGAAGCTTTCTTT. Encoded protein: CAWSVQGGGTEAFF.

The chain is built from TRBV18 and TRBJ2-7; D gene ambiguous. Deletions cut 5 bases from V and 3 bases from J, with 11 bases between. CDR3 size: 13 residues. Looked up from germline, CDR1 is KGHSH and CDR2 is LQKENI. DNA of the CDR3: TGTGCCAGCTCAAAAACGGACCGCTACGAGCAGTACTTC. It codes for CASSKTDRYEQYF.

V is TRBV5-4 and J is TRBJ1-1; D might be TRBD1 (5 bases). Germline V gene data show CDR1 as SGHNT and CDR2 as YYREEE (reference sequence). V dropped 0 bases and J dropped 0 bases, with 15 bases sitting between them. This CDR3 is built from 17 residues. The CDR3 DNA follows: TGTGCCAGCAGCTTGGGGCGGGGGGGAGAGCTGAACACTGAAGCTTTCTTT. As protein: CASSLGRGGELNTEAFF.

The J gene is TRBJ1-5, the V gene TRBV6-1; D possibly corresponds to TRBD1 (6 bases). Germline CDR1 and CDR2: MNHNS and SASEGT. V was cut by 0 bases and J by 6 bases, with 15 bases left in between. The CDR3 consists of 16 residues. CDR3 DNA sequence: TGTGCCAGCAGTGAAGCCATACGGCAGGGGCGTCAGCCCCAGCATTTT. This gives the protein CASSEAIRQGRQPQHF.

The rearrangement links TRBV30 to TRBJ1-5; TRBD1 is a possible D gene (5 bases). Trimming pared 2 bases from V and 3 bases from J, leaving 14 bases between. The CDR3 has 15 amino acids. The germline CDR1 and CDR2 sequences are GTSNPN and SVGIG (reference sequence). The CDR3 sequence: CAWSIGTGDNQPQHF. CDR3 bases: TGTGCCTGGAGTATAGGGACGGGGGACAATCAGCCCCAGCATTTT.

V gene TRBV10-3 combines with J gene TRBJ2-7, with D maybe TRBD2 (5 bases). In germline, CDR1 is ENHRY, CDR2 SYGVKD. The CDR3 has 12 amino acids. Trimming took off 6 bases at V and 4 bases at J, with 10 bases between the two ends. The CDR3 nucleotides are TGTGCCATCAGCGCCACTAGATACGAGCAGTACTTC. Translation: CAISATRYEQYF.

This chain connects TRBV6-1 to TRBJ1-2; TRBD1 matches 7 bases. V was clipped by 10 bases and J by 0 bases; unmatched bases: 5. Germline CDR1 reads MNHNS; CDR2 reads SASEGT. The CDR3 totals 13 residues. Here the CDR3 reads CAIGTESNYGYTF. The CDR3 coding sequence is TGTGCCATAGGGACAGAGTCTAACTATGGCTACACCTTC.

J is TRBJ2-2 and V is TRBV7-2, with 7 bases that match TRBD2. Germline lookup yields CDR1 SGHTA and CDR2 FQGNSA. The ends lost 5 bases at V and 1 base at J; junction bases unmatched: 7. There are 16 residues in the CDR3. For the CDR3, the DNA is TGTGCCAGCAGCCCGCGCGGGAGCGGGAACACCGGGGAGCTGTTTTTT. Translating gives CASSPRGSGNTGELFF.

This chain joins TRBV6-5 and TRBJ1-5; 10 bases are a match to TRBD1. V shed 6 bases and J 5 bases; nucleotides not matched to a gene: 7. Germline V lookup: CDR1 MNHEY, CDR2 SVGAGI. This CDR3 contains 15 residues. CDR3 nucleotides: TGTGCCAGCAGCCGAACCGGGACAGGGGATCAGCCCCAGCATTTT. Protein: CASSRTGTGDQPQHF.

V usage is TRBV7-9 and J usage is TRBJ2-3; D is undetermined. The ends were cut back, 1 base at V and 3 bases at J, with 8 bases in the middle. This CDR3 has 14 residues. Germline CDR1 reads SEHNR; CDR2 reads FQNEAQ (reference sequence). In DNA form, the CDR3 reads TGTGCCAGCAGCTTAGAGATCACTACAGATACGCAGTATTTT. Its protein is CASSLEITTDTQYF. The whole variable domain, remainder taken from reference TRBV7-9 and TRBJ2-3, is DTGVSQNPRHKITKRGQNVTFRCDPISEHNRLYWYRQTLGQGPEFLTYFQNEAQLEKSRLLSDRFSAERPKGSFSTLEIQRTEQGDSAMYLCASSLEITTDTQYFGPGTRLTVL.

CDR3 protein: CASKFSGASYEQYF. The CDR3 coding sequence is TGCGCCAGCAAGTTCAGCGGGGCCTCCTACGAGCAGTACTTC. The J gene is TRBJ2-7, the V gene TRBV5-1; 7 bases fit TRBD2. This CDR3 has 14 residues. V lost 6 bases and J lost 0; bases outside the gene matches: 6. Germline V gene data show CDR1 as SGHRS and CDR2 as YFSETQ.

This clone was counted between two and nine times. Other DNA sequences within the sample encode an identical CDR3. The CDR3, as DNA: TGTGCCTGGAGTAGGAGTGGGGAGACCCAGTACTTC. It specifies CAWSRSGETQYF. The genes are TRBV30 and TRBJ2-5; D gene uncertain. The germline V gene has CDR1 GTSNPN and CDR2 SVGIG (reference sequence). The CDR3 totals 12 residues. V dropped 2 bases and J dropped 5 bases, with 9 bases sitting between them. Complete variable domain (other parts from reference TRBV30 and TRBJ2-5): SQTIHQWPATLVQPVGSPLSLECTVEGTSNPNLYWYRQAAGRGLQLLFYSVGIGQISSEVPQNLSASRPQDRQFILSSKKLLLSDSGFYLCAWSRSGETQYFGPGTRLLVL.

This chain connects TRBV7-6 to TRBJ2-2; D is undetermined. Germline values: CDR1 SGHVS, CDR2 FNYEAQ. Trimming left V 5 bases short and J 5 bases short, with 12 bases between. The CDR3 spans 14 residues. For the CDR3, the DNA is TGTGCCAGCAGCGGTAGGGCGCGAACCGGGGAGCTGTTTTTT. Residues: CASSGRARTGELFF.

Here the CDR3 reads CASSGPGAGAFF. The CDR3, as DNA: TGTGCCAGCAGTGGCCCGGGGGCCGGGGCTTTCTTT. The chain employs TRBV6-5 and TRBJ1-1; possible D gene TRBD1, 6 bases. This CDR3 spans 12 amino acids. Germline loops: CDR1 MNHEY, CDR2 SVGAGI. Trimming removed 5 bases at V and 11 bases at J, with 15 bases between.

This clone was detected once. This chain links TRBV7-2 with TRBJ2-5; the match to TRBD2 covers 8 bases. The CDR3 totals 14 residues. Germline CDR1 SGHTA, CDR2 FQGNSA. V was clipped by 5 bases and J by 5 bases; unmatched bases: 7. The CDR3 loop reads CASSLTSVSETQYF. The CDR3 DNA reads TGTGCCAGCAGCCTGACTAGCGTCAGCGAGACCCAGTACTTC.

The chain carries TRBV28 and TRBJ1-6, with 10 bases lining up with TRBD1. CDR3 length: 14 residues. The ends lost 3 bases at V and 10 bases at J; junction bases unmatched: 3. The germline gives CDR1 MDHEN, CDR2 SYDVKM. CDR3 sequence: CASSLGQGNSPLHF. For the CDR3, the DNA is TGTGCCAGCAGTTTGGGACAGGGGAACTCACCCCTCCACTTT. The full variable domain, completed using reference TRBV28 and TRBJ1-6, is DVKVTQSSRYLVKRTGEKVFLECVQDMDHENMFWYRQDPGLGLRLIYFSYDVKMKEKGDIPEGYSVSREKKERFSLILESASTNQTSMYLCASSLGQGNSPLHFGNGTRLTVT.

The chain uses TRBV5-1 and TRBJ2-2; TRBD1 aligns across 11 bases. The CDR3 consists of 16 residues. V dropped 4 bases and J dropped 6; count of bases not matched to a gene: 8. Germline CDR1 is SGHRS and CDR2 is YFSETQ. The CDR3 spells CASSPGTGGLSGELFF. The CDR3 bases are TGCGCCAGCAGCCCCGGGACAGGGGGTTTATCCGGGGAGCTGTTTTTT. The full variable domain, rest sourced from reference TRBV5-1 and TRBJ2-2, is KAGVTQTPRYLIKTRGQQVTLSCSPISGHRSVSWYQQTPGQGLQFLFEYFSETQRNKGNFPGRFSGRQFSNSRSEMNVSTLELGDSALYLCASSPGTGGLSGELFFGEGSRLTVL.

This clone was recorded a few times. CDR3 residues: CAWRPSGASYNEQFF. In nucleotides, the CDR3 is TGTGCCTGGAGGCCCTCGGGGGCTTCGTACAATGAGCAGTTCTTC. The rearrangement links TRBV30 to TRBJ2-1; D possibly uses TRBD1 or TRBD2 (6 bases each). There are 15 residues in the CDR3. Germline V gene data show CDR1 as GTSNPN and CDR2 as SVGIG (reference sequence). Trimming shortened V by 3 bases and J by 4 bases, and 16 bases separated the two germline ends. Filled out from reference TRBV30 and TRBJ2-1, the complete variable domain reads SQTIHQWPATLVQPVGSPLSLECTVEGTSNPNLYWYRQAAGRGLQLLFYSVGIGQISSEVPQNLSASRPQDRQFILSSKKLLLSDSGFYLCAWRPSGASYNEQFFGPGTRLTVL.

The chain is built from TRBV28 and TRBJ2-1; D is possibly TRBD2 (5 bases). Germline assignment: CDR1 MDHEN and CDR2 SYDVKM. V lost 3 bases and J lost 10, with 10 bases in between. The CDR3 runs 12 residues. The CDR3 loop is CASSFGGWEQFF. CDR3 bases: TGTGCCAGCAGTTTTGGCGGGTGGGAGCAGTTCTTC.

V gene TRBV30 combines with J gene TRBJ2-7; D is unclear. Looked up from germline, CDR1 is GTSNPN and CDR2 is SVGIG (reference sequence). This CDR3 is built from 13 residues. Trimming removed 4 bases from V and 0 bases from J, with 10 bases in between. The CDR3 DNA reads TGTGCCTGGAAGGGAAGGTCCTCCTACGAGCAGTACTTC. It specifies CAWKGRSSYEQYF.